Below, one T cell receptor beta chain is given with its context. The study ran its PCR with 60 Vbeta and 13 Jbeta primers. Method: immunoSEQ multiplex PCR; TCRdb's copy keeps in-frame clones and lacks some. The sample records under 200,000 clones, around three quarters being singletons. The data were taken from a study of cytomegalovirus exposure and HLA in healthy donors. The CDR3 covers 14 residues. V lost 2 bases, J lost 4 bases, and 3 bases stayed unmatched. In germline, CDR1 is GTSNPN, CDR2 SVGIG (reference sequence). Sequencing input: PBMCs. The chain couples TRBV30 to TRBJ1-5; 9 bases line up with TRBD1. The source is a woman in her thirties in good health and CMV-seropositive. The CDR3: CAWSTTGGNQPQHF. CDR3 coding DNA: TGTGCCTGGAGTACGACAGGGGGGAATCAGCCCCAGCATTTT. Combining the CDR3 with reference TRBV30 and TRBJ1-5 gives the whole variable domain SQTIHQWPATLVQPVGSPLSLECTVEGTSNPNLYWYRQAAGRGLQLLFYSVGIGQISSEVPQNLSASRPQDRQFILSSKKLLLSDSGFYLCAWSTTGGNQPQHFGDGTRLSIL.